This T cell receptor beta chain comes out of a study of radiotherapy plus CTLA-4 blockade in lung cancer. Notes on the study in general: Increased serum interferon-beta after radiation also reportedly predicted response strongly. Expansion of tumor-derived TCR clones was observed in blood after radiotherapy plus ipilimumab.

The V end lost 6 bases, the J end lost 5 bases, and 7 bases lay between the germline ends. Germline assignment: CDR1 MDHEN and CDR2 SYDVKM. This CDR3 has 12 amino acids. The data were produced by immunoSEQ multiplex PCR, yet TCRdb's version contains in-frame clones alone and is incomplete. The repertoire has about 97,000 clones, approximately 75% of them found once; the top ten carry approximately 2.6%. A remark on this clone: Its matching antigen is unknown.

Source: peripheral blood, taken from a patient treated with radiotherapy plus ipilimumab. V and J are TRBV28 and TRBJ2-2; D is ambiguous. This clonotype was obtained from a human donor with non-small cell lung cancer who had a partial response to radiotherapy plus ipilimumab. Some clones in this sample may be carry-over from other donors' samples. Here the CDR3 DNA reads TGTGCCAGCAGAATTTCTACCGGGGAGCTGTTTTTT. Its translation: CASRISTGELFF.